This T cell receptor (beta chain) stems from a study of T cell repertoires in cytomegalovirus infection. Background on the study: Carrying CMV and the relevant HLA type showed in public TCR beta signatures.

Study-level findings and limits: In two of eight donors, the top clonotype was HLA-C-restricted CMV-specific. Using cumulative public TCR beta family frequency, the authors identified those who carried CMV together with the relevant HLA.

As regards this clonotype: What it binds is not known.

V was trimmed by 3 bases and J by 5 bases, leaving 19 bases between them. The CDR3 consists of 16 residues. The germline CDR1 and CDR2 sequences are KGHSH and LQKENI. A single record per CDR3 protein comes from TCRdb applying MiXCR to the reads. The data hold roughly 500,000 distinct CDR3 sequences, with 15% to 20% observed a single time. This TCR was sampled from a human donor in good health (CMV status not recorded). Some clones in this sample may be carry-over from other donors' samples. The sequencing input was CD8+ T cells from PBMCs. This rearrangement joins TRBV18 to TRBJ1-2; D call uncertain. CDR3 nucleotides: TGTGCCAGCTCACCCGAGGCACTGAAGTCTCTGTATGGCTACACCTTC. Encoded protein: CASSPEALKSLYGYTF. The full variable domain, rest sourced from reference TRBV18 and TRBJ1-2, is NAGVMQNPRHLVRRRGQEARLRCSPMKGHSHVYWYRQLPEEGLKFMVYLQKENIIDESGMPKERFSAEFPKEGPSILRIQQVVRGDSAAYFCASSPEALKSLYGYTFGSGTRLTVV.